This T cell receptor (beta chain) was identified in a study of response to subunit inactivated influenza vaccine. Study outcomes and limitations: Seasonal influenza vaccination, on each occasion, was suggested by the authors to recruit few new T cells.

Germline V lookup: CDR1 MDHEN, CDR2 SYDVKM. V shed 3 bases and J shed 15 bases, with 15 bases lying between them. The CDR3 loop spans 12 amino acids. Notes on this clonotype: Its antigen is unknown.

Using its own MiXCR run on the RT-PCR reads, TCRdb lists one record per CDR3 protein. Of roughly 460,000 distinct CDR3 sequences in the sample, about a tenth were seen once. The sequence was collected from a man aged 50-60 years who received an inactivated influenza vaccine. Sequenced here: PBMCs from blood, sampled roughly 46 days after vaccination. The J gene is TRBJ2-1, the V gene TRBV28; D remains unclear. DNA for the CDR3: TGTGCCAGCAGTTTGAGTGGCTTGCGCACGTTCTTC. Amino acid sequence: CASSLSGLRTFF.